This is a list of T cell receptor beta chains from one sample in a study of blood T cell repertoires in COVID-19. Only in-frame clones appear in the TCRdb table, and some are missing; sequencing was by immunoSEQ multiplex PCR. This sample has 50,000 to 70,000 clones, with approximately 92% found just once. The source material was peripheral blood. Source of these receptors: a woman of 80 years or more with active COVID-19. CDR3s include the opening cysteine and the closing phenylalanine or tryptophan. The D gene is left open where the match is weak. Only part of the rows carry a size: once, few, many, or a class if the clone is expanded.

V	size	J	D	DNA	CDR3
TRBV18	NA	TRBJ2-5	NA	TGTGCCAGCTCACCACCCAGGGGCAGTAACCAAGAGACCCAGTACTTC	CASSPPRGSNQETQYF
TRBV3-1/TRBV3-2	NA	TRBJ1-5	NA	TGTGCCAGCAGCCAGACAGGTAATCAGCCCCAGCATTTT	CASSQTGNQPQHF
TRBV5-1	once	TRBJ1-2	TRBD1	TGCGCCAGCAGCTTGGATGGACAGGGGGAAGGCTACACCTTC	CASSLDGQGEGYTF
TRBV4-1	NA	TRBJ2-2	TRBD1	TGCGCCAGCAGCTCAGCCCTTGGACAGGGTGACACCGGGGAGCTGTTTTTT	CASSSALGQGDTGELFF
TRBV28	NA	TRBJ1-3	NA	TGTGCCAGCAGTTTACCAACCCTTGGGGGGTACTCTGGAAACACCATATATTTT	CASSLPTLGGYSGNTIYF
TRBV7-2	NA	TRBJ1-5	NA	TGTGCCAGCAGCTTAGACAGGGTGGTCAATGTGCCCCAGCATTTT	CASSLDRVVNVPQHF
TRBV28	NA	TRBJ2-4	NA	TGTGCCAGCAGTACCCCGACAGAACACTCTCCCGGAAACATTCAGTACTTC	CASSTPTEHSPGNIQYF
TRBV4-2	NA	TRBJ2-3	TRBD2	TGTGCCAGCAGCCAAGAAAGGCGGGAGGGCGGGCAGTATTTT	CASSQERREGGQYF
TRBV19	NA	TRBJ1-3	TRBD1	TGTGCCAGTGAAACAGGGGGTGGTGGAAACACCATATATTTT	CASETGGGGNTIYF
TRBV19	NA	TRBJ1-1	NA	TGTGCCAGTAGAACCGGGACAAGATGGACTGAAGCTTTCTTT	CASRTGTRWTEAFF
TRBV2	NA	TRBJ1-4	TRBD1	TGTGCCAGCAGTGAGTTAGGGGGCGCGAAAAAACTGTTTTTT	CASSELGGAKKLFF
TRBV5-1	NA	TRBJ1-2	NA	TGCGCCAGCAGCTTGGATTGGGGCGGCGATGATTATGGCTACACCTTC	CASSLDWGGDDYGYTF
TRBV6-5	NA	TRBJ2-7	TRBD1	TGTGCCAGCCGACAGGGCAATAGGCCCGGTTACGAGCAGTACTTC	CASRQGNRPGYEQYF
TRBV19	once	TRBJ1-5	NA	TGTGCCAGTAGTATGGGGGGGAGGAGGCAGCCCCAGCATTTT	CASSMGGRRQPQHF
TRBV4-2	NA	TRBJ2-5	NA	TGTGCCAGCAGCAAGACAGAGTACCAAGAGACCCAGTACTTC	CASSKTEYQETQYF
TRBV10-3	NA	TRBJ2-7	TRBD2	TGTGCCATCAGGGGGAGTAGCGGGACCTACGAGCAGTACTTC	CAIRGSSGTYEQYF
TRBV7-8	NA	TRBJ2-5	NA	TGTGCCAGCAGCTCACAAGAGACCCAGTACTTC	CASSSQETQYF
TRBV3-1/TRBV3-2	NA	TRBJ2-2	TRBD2	TGTGCCAGCAGCCTCGGGACTAGCGGGGTCGGGGAGCTGTTTTTT	CASSLGTSGVGELFF
TRBV7-2	NA	TRBJ2-3	NA	TGTGCCAGCAGCTTAGTCCTACAGGTGGAAGATACGCAGTATTTT	CASSLVLQVEDTQYF
TRBV2	NA	TRBJ2-3	TRBD2	TGTGCCAGCAAACCGACGGCTAGCGGTAGCACAGATACGCAGTATTTT	CASKPTASGSTDTQYF
TRBV28	NA	TRBJ1-3	TRBD1	TGTGCCAGCAGTTTAGGGACAGGGAGGGCAGGAAACACCATATATTTT	CASSLGTGRAGNTIYF
TRBV19	NA	TRBJ2-3	TRBD1	TGTGCCAGTAGTCAGGGACAGGGCTCAGATACGCAGTATTTT	CASSQGQGSDTQYF
TRBV28	NA	TRBJ2-1	NA	TGTGCCAGCACCACTAGAGATGAGCAGTTCTTC	CASTTRDEQFF
TRBV6-1	NA	TRBJ2-7	NA	TGTGCCAGCAGTGAGGGGCGACACTCATTC	CASSEGRHSF
TRBV19	once	TRBJ1-6	TRBD1	TGTGCCAGTAGTACTCAGACAGGGTTGGGTTCACCCCTCCACTTT	CASSTQTGLGSPLHF
TRBV5-1	NA	TRBJ2-1	TRBD2	TGCGCCAGCAGCTTACTAGCGGGAGGGTACAATGAGCAGTTCTTC	CASSLLAGGYNEQFF
TRBV2	NA	TRBJ2-2	NA	TGTGCCAGCAGTGTGGGGGCAAGCACCGGGGAGCTGTTTTTT	CASSVGASTGELFF
TRBV27	once	TRBJ2-1	NA	TGTGCCAGCCTTCAGCGTACCTCCTACAATGAGCAGTTCTTC	CASLQRTSYNEQFF
TRBV6-5	NA	TRBJ2-3	TRBD1	TGTGCCAGCAGACTCGGGACAGGGAACGCGGATACGCAGTATTTT	CASRLGTGNADTQYF
TRBV4-2	NA	TRBJ2-7	TRBD1	TGTGCCAGCAGCTTTCGGACAGGGGGGGACTACGAGCAGTACTTC	CASSFRTGGDYEQYF
TRBV7-2	NA	TRBJ2-6	NA	TGTGCCAGCAGCTCGCGTGTTGGCTCTGGGGCCAACGTCCTGACTTTC	CASSSRVGSGANVLTF
TRBV3-1/TRBV3-2	NA	TRBJ2-3	TRBD2	TGTGCCAGCAGCCAAGACGTCGGGGGGGCCGTGGATACGCAGTATTTT	CASSQDVGGAVDTQYF
TRBV11-3	few	TRBJ2-1	TRBD2	TGTGCCAGCAGCTTAGTGGGGGGAGGGCCGAATGAGCAGTTCTTC	CASSLVGGGPNEQFF
TRBV5-1	NA	TRBJ1-1	TRBD1	TGCGCCAGCAGCGACGGGACAGGGGTAGGGAAAACTGAAGCTTTCTTT	CASSDGTGVGKTEAFF
TRBV7-9	few	TRBJ2-5	TRBD1	TGTGCCAGCAGCTTAGACAGGGGGCGCATTCTTATGGAGACCCAGTACTTC	CASSLDRGRILMETQYF
TRBV20-1	NA	TRBJ2-1	TRBD2	TGCAGTGCTAGTAGCGGGGGGGCCTATGGGAATGAGCAGTTCTTC	CSASSGGAYGNEQFF
TRBV3-1/TRBV3-2	NA	TRBJ2-2	NA	TGTGCCAGCAGCTTCAGGGACGGGGAGCTGTTTTTT	CASSFRDGELFF
TRBV15	NA	TRBJ2-3	TRBD1	TGTGCCACCAGCAGGACAGGGGCGACAGATACGCAGTATTTT	CATSRTGATDTQYF
TRBV28	once	TRBJ1-1	NA	TGTGCCAGCACTGGGCAGGGGAGGGGTACTGAAGCTTTCTTT	CASTGQGRGTEAFF
TRBV11-1	NA	TRBJ2-3	TRBD1	TGTGCCAGCAGCTTAGGAGACAGGGTGTGGACAGATACGCAGTATTTT	CASSLGDRVWTDTQYF